The 6 T cell receptor beta chains listed next were all sequenced from one sample in a study of blood T cells in healthy people across ages. Together with a sample-barcoded 5' primer, a J-beta primer mix was included in a second PCR lasting about 6 to 11 cycles. TCRdb re-analysed the 5' RACE reads in MiXCR, keeping a single row per CDR3 protein. The profile shows hundreds of thousands of distinct CDR3 sequences, around 43% of them singletons. The specimen was blood. The receptors originated from a man older than 75 in good health.

Many counts were recorded for this clonotype. The chain joins TRBV27 to TRBJ1-5; D uncertain. Germline CDR1 reads MNHEY; CDR2 reads SMNVEV (reference sequence). This CDR3 has 11 amino acids. V was shortened by 6 bases and J by 4 bases, with 4 bases between the two germline ends. In DNA form, the CDR3 reads TGTGCCAGCAGGCCGAATCAGCCCCAGCATTTT. It encodes CASRPNQPQHF.

CDR3: CASTRIGRTYEQYF. The CDR3 DNA follows: TGTGCCAGCACGAGGATCGGACGGACCTACGAGCAGTACTTC. The J gene is TRBJ2-7, the V gene TRBV6-1, with D unclear. The CDR3 is 14 amino acids. Germline values: CDR1 MNHNS, CDR2 SASEGT. V was cut by 7 bases and J by 2 bases, with 15 bases left in between.

This clonotype turned up a few times. The rearrangement links TRBV28 to TRBJ2-7; D unclear. The ends were cut back, 10 bases at V and 2 bases at J, with 12 bases in the middle. In germline, CDR1 is MDHEN, CDR2 SYDVKM. CDR3 length: 12 residues. CDR3 region: CATWAFPYEQYF. As DNA, the CDR3 is TGTGCCACCTGGGCCTTTCCCTACGAGCAGTACTTC.

This chain uses TRBV5-1 with TRBJ2-3; 9 bases align to TRBD2. The junction had 13 bases not matched to a gene; V was cut back by 6 bases and J by 11 bases. CDR1 and CDR2 (germline): SGHRS, YFSETQ. The CDR3 covers 14 residues. The CDR3 here is CASTRGLATGEQYF. CDR3 coding DNA: TGCGCCAGCACTAGAGGACTAGCGACCGGGGAGCAGTATTTT.

The gene calls are TRBV20-1 and TRBJ1-2; TRBD1 agrees at 10 bases. The V gene's germline CDR1 is DFQATT and CDR2 SNEGSKA (reference sequence). The CDR3 has 13 amino acids. Trimming took 4 bases from V and 7 from J; bases not matched to a gene: 6. CDR3 sequence: CSAKPGTGAGYTF. CDR3 nucleotide sequence: TGCAGTGCTAAACCTGGGACAGGGGCTGGCTACACCTTC.

The chain is built from TRBV20-1 and TRBJ1-2; the D gene is possibly TRBD1 (5 bases). This CDR3 spans 13 amino acids. CDR1 is DFQATT and CDR2 is SNEGSKA in the germline V gene (reference sequence). Trimming cost V 2 bases and J 1 base, with 8 bases left between them. CDR3 nucleotide sequence: TGCAGTGCTAGAACGACAGTTAACTATGGCTACACCTTC. Translating gives CSARTTVNYGYTF.